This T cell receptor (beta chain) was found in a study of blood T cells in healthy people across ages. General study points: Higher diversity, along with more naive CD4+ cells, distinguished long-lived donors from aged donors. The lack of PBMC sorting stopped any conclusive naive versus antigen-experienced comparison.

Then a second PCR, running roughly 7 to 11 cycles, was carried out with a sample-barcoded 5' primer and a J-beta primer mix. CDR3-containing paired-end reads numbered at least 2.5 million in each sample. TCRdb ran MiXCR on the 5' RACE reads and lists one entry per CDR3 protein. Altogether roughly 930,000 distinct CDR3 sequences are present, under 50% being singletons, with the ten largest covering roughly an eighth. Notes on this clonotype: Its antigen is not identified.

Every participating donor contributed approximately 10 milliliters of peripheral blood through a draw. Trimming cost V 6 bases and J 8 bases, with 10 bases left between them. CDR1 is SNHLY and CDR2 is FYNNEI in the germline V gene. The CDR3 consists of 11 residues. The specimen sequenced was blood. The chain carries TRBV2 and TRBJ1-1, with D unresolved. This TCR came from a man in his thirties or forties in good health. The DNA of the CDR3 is TGTGCCAGCAGGGAACCAAGCGAAGCTTTCTTT. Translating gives CASREPSEAFF.